A selection of T cell receptor beta chains follows, all from one sample in a study of T cells in Graves' hyperthyroidism and ophthalmopathy. One entry per CDR3 protein, called by TCRdb with MiXCR from the multiplex PCR reads. The sample contains fewer than 600,000 distinct CDR3 sequences, around an eighth of which appear only once. The sequenced material came from blood. The source of these receptors is a woman between 18 and 30 years old with Graves' hyperthyroidism. The CDR3 runs from the conserved cysteine through the conserved F or W. D genes are given only for firm matches. Part of the rows lack a size; the others show once, few, many or a class for expanded clones.

clone_size	v_call	j_call	d_call	cdr3_aa	cdr3_nt
few	TRBV19	TRBJ1-2	-	CASSRLPAGYTF	TGTGCCAGTAGCAGACTCCCGGCTGGCTACACCTTC
-	TRBV2	TRBJ2-2	TRBD2	CASLREGIAGPNTGELFF	TGTGCCAGCCTGAGGGAGGGCATAGCGGGACCGAACACCGGGGAGCTGTTTTTT
few	TRBV5-1	TRBJ1-4	TRBD1	CASSLGQGVSNEKLFF	TGCGCCAGCAGCTTGGGACAGGGCGTTTCCAATGAAAAACTGTTTTTT
many	TRBV7-3	TRBJ2-1	-	CASSPAGLYNEQFF	TGTGCCAGCAGCCCTGCGGGCCTCTACAATGAGCAGTTCTTC
many	TRBV20-1	TRBJ2-1	TRBD2	CSAWGTSGNYEQFF	TGCAGTGCTTGGGGGACTAGCGGGAATTATGAGCAGTTCTTC
many	TRBV19	TRBJ2-6	-	CASSIGEVSGANVLTF	TGTGCCAGTAGTATAGGTGAAGTCTCTGGGGCCAACGTCCTGACTTTC
-	TRBV20-1	TRBJ2-7	TRBD2	CSAYSGLSYEQYF	TGCAGTGCTTATAGCGGGCTCTCCTACGAGCAGTACTTC
many	TRBV3-1	TRBJ2-5	TRBD2	CASSPLQAGEYQETQYF	TGTGCCAGCAGCCCACTCCAAGCGGGAGAGTACCAAGAGACCCAGTACTTC
-	TRBV5-1	TRBJ2-5	TRBD2	CASSASGRETQYF	TGCGCCAGCAGCGCTAGCGGGCGAGAGACCCAGTACTTC
many	TRBV11-3	TRBJ2-1	TRBD2	CASSLLAGQYNEQFF	TGTGCCAGCAGCCTACTAGCGGGCCAATACAATGAGCAGTTCTTC
many	TRBV29-1	TRBJ2-1	TRBD2	CSVGLAGSGSYNEQFF	TGCAGCGTTGGGCTAGCGGGTAGTGGGTCCTACAATGAGCAGTTCTTC